This TCR beta chain was identified during a study of blood T cell repertoires in COVID-19. Authors' analysis steps: Reference gene primer amplification in the assay estimated nucleated cell counts. Data came from immunoSEQ multiplex PCR; TCRdb stores just in-frame clones and leaves some out. V and J calls and clone size are copied from that table; D and trimming were computed from the DNA. The table records roughly 40,000 clones, around 90% of them present only once. Germline V gene sequence: CDR1 SGHTA, CDR2 FQGTGA. Losses at the gene ends were 0 bases for V and 6 bases for J; bases not matched to a gene: 4. This CDR3 spans 15 amino acids.

The receptor was derived from a woman aged 70-85 years with acute or convalescent COVID-19. This chain links TRBV7-3 with TRBJ2-2, with TRBD2 matching over 7 bases. The sample taken for sequencing was peripheral blood. This CDR3 is CASSLTGGPAGELFF. DNA for the CDR3: TGTGCCAGCAGCTTAACGGGAGGGCCGGCCGGGGAGCTGTTTTTT.